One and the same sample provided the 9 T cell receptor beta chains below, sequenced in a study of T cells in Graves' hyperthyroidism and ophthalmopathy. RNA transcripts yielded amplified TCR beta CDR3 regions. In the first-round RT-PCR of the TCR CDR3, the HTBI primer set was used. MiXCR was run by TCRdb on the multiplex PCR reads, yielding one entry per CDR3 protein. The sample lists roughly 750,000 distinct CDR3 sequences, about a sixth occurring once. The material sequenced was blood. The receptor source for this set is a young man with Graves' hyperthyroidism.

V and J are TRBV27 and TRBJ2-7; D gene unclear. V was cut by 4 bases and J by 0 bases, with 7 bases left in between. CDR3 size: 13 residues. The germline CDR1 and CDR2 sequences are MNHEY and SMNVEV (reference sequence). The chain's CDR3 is CASSWLGSYEQYF. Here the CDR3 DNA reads TGTGCCAGCAGTTGGCTAGGCTCCTACGAGCAGTACTTC.

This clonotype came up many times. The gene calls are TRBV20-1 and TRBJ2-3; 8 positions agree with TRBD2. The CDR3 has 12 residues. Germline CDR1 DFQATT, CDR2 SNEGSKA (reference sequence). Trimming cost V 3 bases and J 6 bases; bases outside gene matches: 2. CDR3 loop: CSASGRADTQYF. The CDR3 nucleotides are TGCAGTGCTAGCGGGAGGGCTGATACGCAGTATTTT.

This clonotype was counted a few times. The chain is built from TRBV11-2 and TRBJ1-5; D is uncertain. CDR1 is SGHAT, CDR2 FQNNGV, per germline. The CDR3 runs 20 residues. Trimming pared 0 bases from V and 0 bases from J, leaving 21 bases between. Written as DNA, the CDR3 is TGTGCCAGCAGCTTAGATAATGAGGGCCCGGACTCCTTTAGCAATCAGCCCCAGCATTTT. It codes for CASSLDNEGPDSFSNQPQHF.

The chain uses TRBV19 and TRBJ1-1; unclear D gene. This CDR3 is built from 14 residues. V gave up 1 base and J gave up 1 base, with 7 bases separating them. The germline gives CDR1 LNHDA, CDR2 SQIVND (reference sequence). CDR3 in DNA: TGTGCCAGTAGTATAGGCAGTGCGAACACTGAAGCTTTCTTT. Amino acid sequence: CASSIGSANTEAFF.

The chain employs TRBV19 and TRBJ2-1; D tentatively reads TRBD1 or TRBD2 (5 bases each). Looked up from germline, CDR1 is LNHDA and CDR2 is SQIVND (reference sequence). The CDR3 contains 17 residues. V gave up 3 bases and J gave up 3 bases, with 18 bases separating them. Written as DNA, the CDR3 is TGTGCCAGTAGTATCTCTGGGGCAGGACTCAACTACAATGAGCAGTTCTTC. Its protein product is CASSISGAGLNYNEQFF.

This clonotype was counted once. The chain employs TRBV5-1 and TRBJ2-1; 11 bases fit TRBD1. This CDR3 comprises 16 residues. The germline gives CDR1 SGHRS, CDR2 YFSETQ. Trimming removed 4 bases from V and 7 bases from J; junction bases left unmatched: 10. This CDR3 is CASSLLTGQGGNEQFF. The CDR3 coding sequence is TGCGCCAGCAGCCTGTTAACGGGACAGGGGGGTAATGAGCAGTTCTTC.

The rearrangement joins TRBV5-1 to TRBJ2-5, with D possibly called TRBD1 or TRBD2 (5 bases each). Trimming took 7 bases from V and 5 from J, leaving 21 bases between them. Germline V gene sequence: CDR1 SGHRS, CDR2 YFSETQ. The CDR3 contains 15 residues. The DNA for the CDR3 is TGCGCCAGCTCGTCCCAGGGAGTTACAATGGAGACCCAGTACTTC. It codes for CASSSQGVTMETQYF.

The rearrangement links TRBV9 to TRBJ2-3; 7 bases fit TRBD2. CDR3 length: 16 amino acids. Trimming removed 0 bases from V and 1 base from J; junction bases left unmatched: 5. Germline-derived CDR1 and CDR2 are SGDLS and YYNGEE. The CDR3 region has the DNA TGTGCCAGCAGCGTAGGAAATGGGGGGGGCACAGATACGCAGTATTTT. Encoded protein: CASSVGNGGGTDTQYF. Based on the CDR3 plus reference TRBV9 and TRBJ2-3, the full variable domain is DSGVTQTPKHLITATGQRVTLRCSPRSGDLSVYWYQQSLDQGLQFLIQYYNGEERAKGNILERFSAQQFPDLHSELNLSSLELGDSALYFCASSVGNGGGTDTQYFGPGTRLTVL.

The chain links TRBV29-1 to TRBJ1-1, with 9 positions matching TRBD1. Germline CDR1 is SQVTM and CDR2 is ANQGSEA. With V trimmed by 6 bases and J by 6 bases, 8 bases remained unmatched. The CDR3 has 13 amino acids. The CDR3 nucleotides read TGCAGCGTACAACGGGACAGGGACTCTGAAGCTTTCTTT. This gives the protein CSVQRDRDSEAFF.